These T cell receptor beta chains were read from a single sample in a study of blood T cells in healthy people across ages. TCRdb re-called the 5' RACE reads with MiXCR, one entry per CDR3 protein. In the table there are around 1.5 million distinct CDR3 sequences, around 42% of which are singletons. Sequenced: blood. These receptors were obtained from a woman aged 18-29 years in good health. CDR3s include the opening cysteine and the closing phenylalanine or tryptophan. D genes are given only for firm matches. The size of a clone is reported for some rows only, either as once, few or many, or as a class for expanded clones.

.,TRBJ1-1,.,TRBV9,TGTGCCAGCAGCCCCTGGCCCCGCAAAAAGGACACTGAAGCTTTCTTT,CASSPWPRKKDTEAFF
TRBD1,TRBJ2-5,.,TRBV27,TGTGCCAGCAGTTTATCGGGACAGAATGAGCAGTACTTC,CASSLSGQNEQYF
.,TRBJ2-7,few,TRBV6-5,TGTGCCAGCAGCCCCTACCCTGGGGCCTCCTACGAGCAGTACTTC,CASSPYPGASYEQYF
.,TRBJ2-3,.,TRBV12-5,TGTGCTAGTGGTTTGGTCCCAGCAATTGGAGGAGCTAAGGACACAGATACGCAGTATTTT,CASGLVPAIGGAKDTDTQYF
TRBD1,TRBJ1-5,.,TRBV4-2,TGTGCCAGCAGCCAAGCCTACAGGGGGCTAGAGCCCCAGCATTTT,CASSQAYRGLEPQHF
TRBD2,TRBJ2-3,few,TRBV5-1,TGCGCCAGCAGCTTCCCCCCCCAAGTAGCGGGAGGAGATGATACGCAGTATTTT,CASSFPPQVAGGDDTQYF
.,TRBJ1-5,.,TRBV3-1,TGTGCCAGCAGCCAAGGTCTCGCATATAGCAATCAGCCCCAGCATTTT,CASSQGLAYSNQPQHF
.,TRBJ2-7,.,TRBV6-5,TGTGCCAGCAGTTACTCTTCCGATCCCTACAATGAGCAGTACTTC,CASSYSSDPYNEQYF
.,TRBJ1-1,.,TRBV18,TGTGCCAGCTCACCAACCAACGGGGGAGGTACTGAAGCTTTCTTT,CASSPTNGGGTEAFF
.,TRBJ2-7,.,TRBV5-1,TGCGCCAGCAGCTCAAATGGCGGAGAGCAGTACTTC,CASSSNGGEQYF
.,TRBJ2-7,.,TRBV29-1,TGCAGCGTACTAGGGGGGCTTCCTTTCGAGCAGTACTTC,CSVLGGLPFEQYF
.,TRBJ2-7,.,TRBV11-2,TGTGCCAGCAGCCCCCCCCCGGGGGTGAGCGAGCAGTACTTC,CASSPPPGVSEQYF
.,TRBJ2-3,.,TRBV7-9,TGTGCCAGCAGCCCACGTCAGTGGGGGACTAGCACAGATACGCAGTATTTT,CASSPRQWGTSTDTQYF
.,TRBJ2-3,once,TRBV24-1,TGTACCACCAGTGATAGTGCCCCCTCCGGGACTAGCACAGATACGCAGTATTTT,CTTSDSAPSGTSTDTQYF
TRBD1,TRBJ1-6,many,TRBV10-2,TGCGCCAGCAGATCGGGACAGGGTAATTCACCCCTCCACTTT,CASRSGQGNSPLHF
TRBD1,TRBJ1-1,many,TRBV20-1,TGCAGTGCAGGGGGCAGGGTGAACACTGAAGCTTTCTTT,CSAGGRVNTEAFF
TRBD2,TRBJ2-1,.,TRBV7-9,TGTGCCAGCAGACATGAGGGACTAGTATTATATGAGCAGTTCTTC,CASRHEGLVLYEQFF
.,TRBJ1-1,.,TRBV11-2,TGTGCCAGCAGCTTAAATCGGGGATTGAACACTGAAGCTTTCTTT,CASSLNRGLNTEAFF
.,TRBJ1-2,few,TRBV4-1,TGCGCCAGCAGCCAAAAACCAGGGAGGGACCGAAATGGCTACACCTTC,CASSQKPGRDRNGYTF
.,TRBJ2-1,.,TRBV2,TGTGCCAGCATAGGCTTAACCCCCTACAATGAGCAGTTCTTC,CASIGLTPYNEQFF
.,TRBJ2-6,.,TRBV28,TGTGCCAGCATCGACGGAGGGGTTGGGGCCAACGTCCTGACTTTC,CASIDGGVGANVLTF
TRBD1,TRBJ1-1,.,TRBV29-1,TGCAGCGCCGGATTAGGGGGCGAAGCTTTCTTT,CSAGLGGEAFF
.,TRBJ1-1,once,TRBV11-2,TGTGCCAGCAGCTTCGGACCGGACTCGGCTGAAGCTTTCTTT,CASSFGPDSAEAFF
TRBD1,TRBJ2-7,.,TRBV18,TGTGCCAGCTCACCACCGGGACAGGGATTTGCCGAGCAGTACTTC,CASSPPGQGFAEQYF
.,TRBJ2-2,.,TRBV29-1,TGCAGCGGGGGAGGGGGGGCGGAAATTGGGGAGCTGTTTTTT,CSGGGGAEIGELFF
.,TRBJ1-5,.,TRBV7-8,TGTGCCAGCAGCTTTGTGGGTGACGGCAATCAGCCCCAGCATTTT,CASSFVGDGNQPQHF
TRBD2,TRBJ2-1,.,TRBV15,TGTGTCACCAGCGGGGGACCTCACAATGAGCAGTTCTTC,CVTSGGPHNEQFF
.,TRBJ2-5,few,TRBV6-6,TGTGCCAGCAGTTACGTTCAAAACCAAAAAGAGACCCAGTACTTC,CASSYVQNQKETQYF
TRBD2,TRBJ2-1,.,TRBV6-5,TGTGCCAGCAGTTACCGGGGTTTGACAGCGGGAGGGTACAATGAGCAGTTCTTC,CASSYRGLTAGGYNEQFF